The 10 T cell receptor beta chains given below trace back to one sample, sequenced in a study of human T cells and chemical hapten exposure. TCRdb recomputed calls from the RACE reads with MiXCR, one row per CDR3 protein. The table includes over 50,000 distinct CDR3 sequences, about 11% detected once. Sample time point: patch test 1, 2 weeks after DPC sensitization. Stated treatment: therapeutic diphenylcyclopropenone sensitization with weekly scalp DPC. Unfractionated whole blood was the source from which total RNA was extracted. Specimen: whole blood, collected in connection with sensitization to the hapten diphenylcyclopropenone (DPC). Receptors were obtained from a middle-aged woman with alopecia areata. Some clones in this sample may be carry-over from other donors' samples.

This clonotype was counted many times. The chain has TRBV28 and TRBJ2-7; 7 positions match TRBD1. After removal of 6 bases from V and 5 bases from J, the junction contained 4 bases not matched to a gene. Looked up from germline, CDR1 is MDHEN and CDR2 is SYDVKM. CDR3 size: 12 residues. In DNA, the CDR3 is TGTGCCAGCAGGACAGGGACGCACGAGCAGTACTTC. It translates to CASRTGTHEQYF.

This clonotype was picked up many times. The chain employs TRBV7-3 and TRBJ2-2; D uncertain. The V gene lost 4 bases and the J gene lost 6 bases, with 9 bases spanning the gap. This CDR3 spans 13 amino acids. Germline CDR1 reads SGHTA; CDR2 reads FQGTGA. This chain's CDR3 is CASSSLRSGELFF. DNA of the CDR3: TGTGCCAGCAGCTCATTAAGATCCGGGGAGCTGTTTTTT.

V is TRBV11-2 and J is TRBJ2-7, with 8 positions matching TRBD1. The CDR3 runs to 14 residues. The ends lost 5 bases at V and 4 bases at J; junction bases unmatched: 7. The germline gives CDR1 SGHAT, CDR2 FQNNGV. The CDR3 sequence is CASSEGTGRYEQYF. In DNA form, the CDR3 reads TGTGCCAGCAGCGAAGGGACAGGCCGGTACGAGCAGTACTTC.

This clonotype was seen only a few times. The CDR3 protein is CASSLGTGNYEQYF. The CDR3 nucleotides are TGTGCCAGCAGTCTGGGGACAGGGAACTACGAGCAGTACTTC. The V gene is TRBV12-3 or TRBV12-4, the J gene TRBJ2-7, with 9 bases that match TRBD1. The V gene end was trimmed by 5 bases and the J gene end by 3 bases; junction bases not matched to a gene: 5. This CDR3 has 14 amino acids.

CDR3 protein: CASSPPLRDREVREGRDTEAFF. The CDR3 DNA is TGTGCCAGCAGCCCGCCGCTGAGGGACAGGGAGGTCCGAGAAGGGAGGGACACTGAAGCTTTCTTT. This rearrangement joins TRBV7-9 to TRBJ1-1; 9 bases map to TRBD1. Germline assignment: CDR1 SEHNR and CDR2 FQNEAQ (reference sequence). The CDR3 runs 22 residues. The V gene end was trimmed by 5 bases and the J gene end by 3 bases; junction bases not matched to a gene: 28.

This clonotype was picked up many times. The chain combines TRBV29-1 with TRBJ2-1; 7 bases are a match to TRBD2. Germline V gene data show CDR1 as SQVTM and CDR2 as ANQGSEA. CDR3 length equals 15 residues. V trimming: 7 bases; J trimming: 4 bases; junction bases outside the gene matches: 13. DNA for the CDR3: TGCAGCGCTCCCGGGGGACTATCCCGGTACAATGAGCAGTTCTTC. Translating it yields CSAPGGLSRYNEQFF.

This clonotype was counted many times. The rearrangement links TRBV6-5 to TRBJ1-4; TRBD1 aligns across 8 bases. Germline V lookup: CDR1 MNHEY, CDR2 SVGAGI. Trimming removed 6 bases from V and 7 bases from J; junction bases left unmatched: 4. The CDR3 contains 13 residues. DNA for the CDR3: TGTGCCAGCAGCCCGGGGACAGGTGAAAAACTGTTTTTT. It translates to CASSPGTGEKLFF.

This chain uses TRBV6-2 or TRBV6-3 with TRBJ1-1; D unclear. This CDR3 region has 12 residues. V was shortened by 5 bases and J by 9 bases, with 13 bases between the two germline ends. In germline, CDR1 is MNHEY, CDR2 SVGEGT. For the CDR3, the DNA is TGTGCCAGCAGTACAGCCGGGGTTCAAGCTTTCTTT. Protein: CASSTAGVQAFF.

There are many counts of this clonotype. The chain couples TRBV20-1 to TRBJ2-5; D ambiguous. CDR1 is DFQATT and CDR2 is SNEGSKA in the germline V gene (reference sequence). V gave up 5 bases and J gave up 7 bases, with 20 bases separating them. The CDR3 contains 14 residues. The CDR3 nucleotides are TGCAGTGCTCGCCCAGTTGGCGGTGCTCGGACCCAGTACTTC. As protein: CSARPVGGARTQYF.

This clonotype appeared a few times. The rearrangement uses TRBV29-1 and TRBJ1-3; D not resolved. The CDR3 runs to 15 residues. The V and J ends lost 7 bases and 0 bases respectively, with 16 bases between them. The V gene's germline CDR1 is SQVTM and CDR2 ANQGSEA. The CDR3 loop reads CSASRGVDSGNTIYF. The CDR3 bases are TGCAGCGCCTCACGGGGTGTAGACTCTGGAAACACCATATATTTT.